This TCR beta chain is drawn from a study of control samples from healthy donors and cancer patients. Germline V gene sequence: CDR1 SGHNT, CDR2 YYREEE (reference sequence). The CDR3 contains 15 residues. Trimming left V 0 bases short and J 8 bases short, with 17 bases between. Measured with immunoSEQ multiplex PCR; TCRdb has only the in-frame clones, and not every one. The table includes some 140,000 clones, 80% to 95% detected once. The V gene is TRBV5-4, the J gene TRBJ1-1, with TRBD1 as a possible D gene (5 bases). The sequence was collected from a man aged 30 to 39 in good health. The sequencing input was blood. CDR3 region: CASSLVGTSFGEAFF. The CDR3 DNA reads as TGTGCCAGCAGCTTGGTCGGGACGTCGTTTGGGGAAGCTTTCTTT.